The clone carrying this T cell receptor (beta chain) was observed a handful of times. Assay used: immunoSEQ multiplex PCR; TCRdb lists only in-frame clones, some missing. The table records approximately 49,000 clones, 88% of them present only once. The sample belongs to a study of T cell changes during pregnancy in multiple sclerosis. Germline CDR1 SGDLS, CDR2 YYNGEE. V was clipped by 5 bases and J by 4 bases; unmatched bases: 7. This CDR3 is built from 14 residues. This specimen was CD4+ T cells from peripheral blood mononuclear cells, taken in the second trimester of pregnancy. This clonotype originated in a female donor with multiple sclerosis, enrolled in a pregnancy study. The chain uses TRBV9 and TRBJ2-7; TRBD1 aligns across 9 bases. The DNA of the CDR3 is TGTGCCAGCAGTATAGGACAGGGGACGTACGAGCAGTACTTC. This sequence encodes CASSIGQGTYEQYF.